What follows are 2 T cell receptor beta chains derived from one specimen sequenced in a study of T cells in Graves' hyperthyroidism and ophthalmopathy. Using RNA transcripts as the source, TCR beta CDR3 regions were amplified. The study used the HTBI primer set for a first-round RT-PCR of the TCR CDR3. TCRdb reprocessed the multiplex PCR reads with MiXCR, giving one entry per CDR3 protein. The sample includes 700,000 to 850,000 distinct CDR3 sequences, about a third of them seen just once. The source material was blood. The source is a woman in her forties with Graves' hyperthyroidism.

This clonotype appeared many times. This rearrangement joins TRBV20-1 to TRBJ1-1; tentative D call: TRBD1 (5 bases). Germline assignment: CDR1 DFQATT and CDR2 SNEGSKA (reference sequence). The CDR3 loop spans 15 amino acids. Trimming shortened V by 2 bases and J by 0 bases, and 13 bases separated the two germline ends. The CDR3 DNA reads TGCAGTGCTAGACAAAACCAGGGATTGAACACTGAAGCTTTCTTT. As protein: CSARQNQGLNTEAFF.

As to this clonotype: The conserved phenylalanine or tryptophan normally closing the CDR3 is absent here, so this likely arose from a read error. No DNA is shown, since the ends of the CDR3 on it are uncertain; the CDR3 is the one TCRdb lists. The J gene is TRBJ1-6, the V gene TRBV7-8. The germline CDR1 and CDR2 sequences are SGHVS and FQNEAQ. The CDR3 spans 15 amino acids, including both terminal residues. The CDR3 sequence: CASSLGSSYNSPRPR.